This T cell receptor beta chain was sequenced in a study of blood T cell repertoires in COVID-19. Study context: COVID-19 samples from acute and convalescent phases originated in the United States, Italy and Spain. The analysed material was cDNA or gDNA that came from T cells, B-cell-depleted T cells, or PBMCs.

In the original analysis: Counts of nucleated cells, estimated from reference gene primer amplification, were obtained. Clones were sequenced by immunoSEQ multiplex PCR, and TCRdb holds only the in-frame ones, with some missing. D and trimming were read from the DNA, whereas the V and J calls and clone size are those reported in that table. Of tens of thousands of clones listed, roughly 90% are singletons. CDR1 and CDR2 from the germline V gene are ENHRY and SYGVKD. The CDR3 is made up of 18 amino acids. V dropped 0 bases and J dropped 5; count of bases not matched to a gene: 11. Sample: peripheral blood. The J gene is TRBJ2-3, the V gene TRBV10-3, with TRBD2 matching 10 bases. This clonotype originated in a human donor with active COVID-19. The donor label of this sample is uncertain. The CDR3 sequence is CAISESSASGGPRDTQYF. The CDR3 DNA reads TGTGCCATCAGTGAGTCCTCGGCTAGCGGGGGCCCTCGAGATACGCAGTATTTT.